This record concerns one TCR beta chain sequence. What it recognizes is unknown. Trimming shortened V by 3 bases and J by 0 bases, and 11 bases separated the two germline ends. This CDR3 comprises 15 residues. The data derive from a study of response to subunit inactivated influenza vaccine. Study-wide results and caveats: The authors suggested that few new T cells are recruited per seasonal influenza vaccination.

From the RT-PCR reads, TCRdb called clonotypes with MiXCR, one entry per CDR3 protein. This table holds about 180,000 distinct CDR3 sequences, about 10% found once. Specimen: non-naive T cells sorted from PBMCs, collected on the day of vaccination. The chain uses TRBV12-3 or TRBV12-4 and TRBJ1-1; no reliable D call. The clonotype was recovered from a man aged 45-65 years who received an inactivated influenza vaccine. The CDR3 DNA reads TGTGCCAGCAGTTTTCACGAGACATTGAACACTGAAGCTTTCTTT. It translates to CASSFHETLNTEAFF.